What follows describes a single TCR beta chain. This clonotype is large (0.1 to 1%) in terms of sample share. The antigen it recognizes is unknown. Within one base of it there is no much larger clone, and no base qualities were kept. The data were taken from a study of MAIT cells during Salmonella Paratyphi A infection (dated by TCRdb to about 2017). For the study in its entirety: A single dose of 1-5x10^3 CFU of S. Paratyphi A strain NVGH308 was ingested by adult volunteers aged 18 to 60. Starting at diagnosis, diagnosed volunteers were given ciprofloxacin 500 mg twice a day for 14 days.

The germline V gene sets CDR1 to MRHNA and CDR2 to SNTAGT. From its cysteine to its phenylalanine, the CDR3 spans 15 amino acids. Only the CDR3 portion is preserved as DNA: 45 bases, with reading frame beginning at the first base. Deletion took 0 bases off V and 0 bases off J, with a span of 3 bases between the germline ends. The paper as a whole reports these results and caveats: From baseline to mid-infection, the space taken up by over-represented MAIT clonotypes dropped significantly (approximately 0.17 to 0.10), whereas no significant difference was seen post-infection. The availability of volunteer samples limited the sample sizes, but these sizes were considered adequate to detect differences between groups. MAIT TRBV usage was oligoclonal with a preference for TRBV20 and TRBV6, and infection appeared not to change this usage. Diagnosed volunteers showed more expansion or contraction among top five MAIT clonotypes than healthy controls (about 0.5 versus 0.13), suggesting infection-driven repertoire reshaping.

Library construction relied on 5' RACE. TCRbeta was amplified in two rounds of PCR using Phusion High-Fidelity polymerase, and the primers added sample-specific barcodes. TCRbeta libraries were generated by template-switch cDNA synthesis with SMARTScribe reverse transcriptase and a TRBC-specific primer. The barcoded samples were pooled and then prepared using the NEBNext Ultra DNA Library Prep Kit for Illumina. Libraries were sequenced on an Illumina MiSeq with the MiSeq reagent kit v2, 300 cycles. The study's own analysis went as follows. Reads were demultiplexed by barcode with Jemultiplexer and were aligned with MiTCR using default parameters. Non-functional sequences were filtered out with VDJtools, and clonotypes were defined by amino acid sequence, with frequencies based on assigned sequence reads. Clonal space homeostasis binned clonotypes by frequency as over-represented (0.05-1), large, medium and small. In-frame beta chains were kept once TCRdb had trimmed the public reads at Q25 with fastp and called clones with MiXCR. Rows with a matching CDR3 protein are joined into one entry that keeps the most common DNA and genes. TCRdb, rather than the study authors, made the V and J calls. The sample table lists 650 to 900 distinct CDR3 sequences, approximately 30% of them with a count of one. The top ten constitute 25% to 30% of the sample.

In the paper's terms, the time point label means: before S. Paratyphi A challenge (baseline). MAIT cells were defined as Valpha7.2+ CD161+ T cells and were identified and sorted by flow cytometry. Circulating MAIT cell TCRbeta repertoires were profiled longitudinally in a handful of volunteers who developed enteric fever after controlled oral challenge with live Salmonella Paratyphi A. Every diagnosed volunteer provided MAIT cell samples at three timepoints: pre-infection, mid-infection and post-infection. Enteric fever was diagnosed as Paratyphi A bacteremia and/or persistent fever above 38 °C lasting more than 12 hours. Challenged volunteers were diagnosed with infection between day 4 and day 7 after challenge. Between roughly 5,000 and 11,000 MAIT cells per sample were sorted directly into RNAqueous-Micro lysis buffer for RNA extraction. Lymphoprep gradient centrifugation was used to isolate peripheral blood mononuclear cells from both the blood samples and the leukocyte cones. Sorting was done on either a BD FACSAria Fusion or a BD FACSAria III sorter.

Sample: MAIT cells from blood, taken at the first sampling point of the challenge study. The sequence is built from TRBV6-4 and TRBJ2-6; the D segment cannot be called with confidence. The origin of this receptor is a person between 18 and 70 years old who was deliberately infected with Salmonella Paratyphi A in a paratyphoid fever challenge study. The sequenced DNA is TGTGCCAGCAGTGACTCAAACTCTGGGGCCAACGTCCTGACTTTC. This sequence encodes CASSDSNSGANVLTF.